Shown below are 32 T cell receptor beta chains from a single sample sequenced in a study of blood T cell repertoires in COVID-19. Produced via immunoSEQ multiplex PCR; TCRdb's table is partial and in-frame only. The sample records around 50,000 clones, around 82% being singletons. Sequencing was carried out using peripheral blood. Receptor source: a woman of 80 years or more with acute or convalescent COVID-19.

This clone appeared a few times. The gene calls are TRBV19 and TRBJ1-2, with 9 bases that match TRBD1. The CDR3 is 17 residues long. The ends lost 2 bases at V and 4 bases at J; junction bases unmatched: 11. The germline V gene has CDR1 LNHDA and CDR2 SQIVND (reference sequence). The CDR3 region is CASSIHGGQGSLYGYTF. In DNA, the CDR3 is TGTGCCAGTAGTATACATGGGGGACAGGGCTCCCTCTATGGCTACACCTTC.

This rearrangement joins TRBV19 to TRBJ1-1, with D unresolved. Trimming shortened V by 6 bases and J by 8 bases, and 16 bases separated the two germline ends. The CDR3 loop spans 13 amino acids. Germline CDR1 and CDR2: LNHDA and SQIVND (reference sequence). CDR3 residues: CASSRHGQVEAFF. The DNA for the CDR3 is TGTGCCAGTAGCCGGCATGGGCAGGTAGAAGCTTTCTTT.

The chain employs TRBV6-6 and TRBJ1-2; 7 bases match TRBD1. This CDR3 has 18 residues. Germline loops: CDR1 MNHNY, CDR2 SVGAGI (reference sequence). Trimming took 5 bases from V and 6 from J; bases not matched to a gene: 21. The CDR3 region is CASSRKSGPEGAVDGYTF. The CDR3 DNA is TGTGCCAGCAGTCGCAAATCCGGGCCCGAGGGGGCTGTAGATGGCTACACCTTC.

The chain has TRBV4-1 and TRBJ1-1; 8 nucleotides line up with TRBD1. This CDR3 contains 16 residues. From germline, CDR1 is MGHRA and CDR2 YSYEKL. The V gene end was trimmed by 3 bases and the J gene end by 0 bases; junction bases not matched to a gene: 6. The CDR3 sequence is CASSHPGQGMNTEAFF. The CDR3 DNA reads TGCGCCAGCAGCCACCCTGGACAGGGCATGAACACTGAAGCTTTCTTT.

The genes are TRBV6-5 and TRBJ2-1; TRBD1 aligns across 7 bases. V shed 5 bases and J 5 bases; nucleotides not matched to a gene: 6. From germline, CDR1 is MNHEY and CDR2 SVGAGI. This CDR3 has 14 residues. The CDR3 bases are TGTGCCAGCAGTCCCGGACAGGACCACAATGAGCAGTTCTTC. Translating gives CASSPGQDHNEQFF.

This clone was picked up one time. The V gene is TRBV9, the J gene TRBJ2-5; 8 nucleotides agree with TRBD1. The CDR3 has 14 amino acids. Unmatched junction bases numbered 0, after V lost 0 bases and J lost 2 bases. From germline, CDR1 is SGDLS and CDR2 YYNGEE. The CDR3 bases are TGTGCCAGCAGCGTAGGGACAGGGCAAGAGACCCAGTACTTC. This gives the protein CASSVGTGQETQYF.

This sequence joins TRBV5-1 and TRBJ2-5, with 9 bases identical to TRBD2. The CDR3 is made up of 15 amino acids. From germline, CDR1 is SGHRS and CDR2 YFSETQ. Trimming cost V 7 bases and J 4 bases; bases outside gene matches: 11. The CDR3 loop reads CASGSSGSLGETQYF. The CDR3 bases are TGCGCCAGCGGTAGTAGCGGGAGTCTCGGAGAGACCCAGTACTTC.

This clone was seen a handful of times. This rearrangement joins TRBV14 to TRBJ1-1; D is unclear. The CDR3 extends over 13 amino acids. Between the trimmed V and J ends, which lost 3 bases and 1 base, there was a span of 6 bases. CDR1 and CDR2 from the germline V gene are SGHDN and FVKESK. In nucleotides, the CDR3 is TGTGCCAGCAGCCAGACAAGGAACACTGAAGCTTTCTTT. Translation: CASSQTRNTEAFF.

J is TRBJ2-1 and V is TRBV27, with 15 bases identical to TRBD2. Trimming removed 6 bases from V and 7 bases from J; junction bases left unmatched: 4. The CDR3 consists of 15 residues. Germline loops: CDR1 MNHEY, CDR2 SMNVEV (reference sequence). CDR3 protein: CASSRGLAGGNEQFF. For the CDR3, the DNA is TGTGCCAGCAGCCGAGGACTAGCGGGGGGGAATGAGCAGTTCTTC.

J is TRBJ1-5 and V is TRBV5-5; 10 bases fit TRBD1. CDR1 and CDR2 from the germline V gene are SGHKS and YYEKEE (reference sequence). V lost 2 bases and J lost 7; bases outside the gene matches: 3. The CDR3 runs to 14 residues. The CDR3 here is CASSLGTGEQPQHF. In nucleotides, the CDR3 is TGTGCCAGCAGCTTAGGGACAGGGGAGCAGCCCCAGCATTTT.

The chain has TRBV27 and TRBJ2-7; 9 nucleotides agree with TRBD1. The CDR3 extends over 15 amino acids. V lost 6 bases, J lost 3 bases, and 9 bases stayed unmatched. CDR1 is MNHEY, CDR2 SMNVEV, per germline (reference sequence). The CDR3 here is CASSQSGQGFYEQYF. CDR3 DNA sequence: TGTGCCAGCAGCCAATCTGGACAGGGGTTCTACGAGCAGTACTTC.

In this sample, this clone turned up once. The chain links TRBV19 to TRBJ2-2; 8 bases agree with TRBD2. The CDR3 runs to 16 residues. Per the germline V gene, CDR1 is LNHDA and CDR2 is SQIVND (reference sequence). Trimming at V came to 4 bases and at J to 5 bases, leaving 9 bases not matched to a gene. CDR3 nucleotides: TGTGCCAGTAGTAGGTCTAGCGGGCGTGGGACCGGGGAGCTGTTTTTT. Protein sequence: CASSRSSGRGTGELFF.

The chain recombines TRBV19 with TRBJ2-7; D might be TRBD1 (5 bases). V lost 1 base and J 3 bases, leaving 7 bases between the germline ends. The V gene's germline CDR1 is LNHDA and CDR2 SQIVND (reference sequence). This CDR3 has 13 residues. CDR3: CASSIATDYEQYF. CDR3 sequence (DNA): TGTGCCAGTAGTATAGCGACAGACTACGAGCAGTACTTC.

The rearrangement links TRBV10-3 to TRBJ2-3; TRBD2 matches at 7 bases. The CDR3 is 15 residues long. V shed 6 bases, J shed 5 bases, and the junction held 11 bases outside the gene matches. Germline V gene sequence: CDR1 ENHRY, CDR2 SYGVKD. CDR3 sequence: CAISTQTGGGDTQYF. CDR3 sequence (DNA): TGTGCCATCAGCACCCAAACCGGCGGGGGAGATACGCAGTATTTT.

This clone appeared a few times. The gene calls are TRBV5-1 and TRBJ2-1, with 9 bases identical to TRBD1. Trimming cost V 4 bases and J 8 bases; bases outside gene matches: 10. CDR1 and CDR2 from the germline V gene are SGHRS and YFSETQ. The CDR3 loop spans 15 amino acids. The CDR3 region has the DNA TGCGCCAGCAGCGTGGATGGACAGGGGTTCGATGAGCAGTTCTTC. Translating gives CASSVDGQGFDEQFF.

The genes are TRBV27 and TRBJ1-1, with 8 nucleotides matching TRBD1. The J segment lost 4 bases and the V segment lost 6 bases, leaving 7 bases of the junction unmatched. Germline V CDR1 and CDR2: MNHEY, SMNVEV (reference sequence). The length of the CDR3 is 14 residues. The CDR3 is CASRPWTGLTEAFF. CDR3 DNA sequence: TGTGCCAGCAGACCATGGACAGGGCTCACTGAAGCTTTCTTT.

V gene TRBV7-2 combines with J gene TRBJ1-2; D is unclear. V was trimmed by 3 bases and J by 4 bases, leaving 9 bases between them. The germline V gene has CDR1 SGHTA and CDR2 FQGNSA. This CDR3 contains 13 residues. CDR3 coding DNA: TGTGCCAGCAGCTTCGGACTCACCTATGGCTACACCTTC. Amino acids: CASSFGLTYGYTF.

A remark on this clone: The sample carries other DNA sequences with the same CDR3. V gene TRBV7-9 combines with J gene TRBJ2-5; TRBD1 matches 9 bases. Germline trimming cut 1 base from V and 1 base from J; bases unmatched to any gene: 1. The germline V gene encodes CDR1 SEHNR and CDR2 FQNEAQ (reference sequence). CDR3 size: 15 residues. The CDR3 DNA follows: TGTGCCAGCAGCTTAGGGGACAGGGTCCAAGAGACCCAGTACTTC. It encodes CASSLGDRVQETQYF.

The chain combines TRBV20-1 with TRBJ1-1; D gene uncertain. Germline assignment: CDR1 DFQATT and CDR2 SNEGSKA (reference sequence). The V and J ends lost 3 bases and 1 base respectively, with 12 bases between them. The CDR3 totals 14 residues. CDR3 protein: CSASVLAGNTEAFF. CDR3 in DNA: TGCAGTGCTAGTGTTCTGGCGGGGAACACTGAAGCTTTCTTT.

The V and J genes are TRBV19 and TRBJ2-3; D is ambiguous. Trimming cost V 3 bases and J 6 bases, with 13 bases left between them. Germline CDR1 LNHDA, CDR2 SQIVND (reference sequence). This CDR3 is built from 14 residues. The CDR3 DNA is TGTGCCAGTAGTATGGGCCATGGGTCTGATACGCAGTATTTT. Its translation is CASSMGHGSDTQYF.

The J gene is TRBJ1-2, the V gene TRBV5-4, with TRBD1 identical over 10 bases. J gave up 4 bases and V 4 bases, and 4 bases lay outside the gene matches. From germline, CDR1 is SGHNT and CDR2 YYREEE (reference sequence). The CDR3 is 14 amino acids. CDR3 nucleotides: TGTGCCAGCAGCCCGGGACAGGGGAGCTATGGCTACACCTTC. Encoded protein: CASSPGQGSYGYTF.

V and J are TRBV7-9 and TRBJ1-6; D is uncertain. V was pared by 7 bases and J by 10 bases, with 11 bases between. CDR3 length: 12 residues. Germline V gene sequence: CDR1 SEHNR, CDR2 FQNEAQ (reference sequence). CDR3 amino acids: CASTSRGSPLHF. The CDR3 coding sequence is TGTGCCAGCACCTCCCGAGGCTCACCCCTCCACTTT.

V usage is TRBV12-5 and J usage is TRBJ2-3, with D tentatively TRBD2 (6 bases). The CDR3 is 15 residues long. With 7 bases removed from V and 4 bases from J, the gap between germline ends came to 18 bases. Germline V gene sequence: CDR1 LGHNT, CDR2 FRNRAP. CDR3 region: CASAPAGTRADTQYF. CDR3 DNA: TGTGCTAGTGCCCCGGCGGGGACCCGGGCAGATACGCAGTATTTT.

This clone was detected once. The chain combines TRBV28 with TRBJ2-7; the D gene is possibly TRBD1 (8 bases). Germline CDR1 reads MDHEN; CDR2 reads SYDVKM. V lost 6 bases to trimming and J lost 2 bases, with 14 bases between them. The CDR3 length is 14 residues. The DNA for the CDR3 is TGTGCCAGCAGGCCACAGGGGGGGACCTACGAGCAGTACTTC. It is translated as CASRPQGGTYEQYF.

The chain employs TRBV5-8 and TRBJ2-7; tentative D call: TRBD2 (5 bases). The CDR3 extends over 15 amino acids. Germline CDR1 and CDR2: SGHTS and YDEGEE. Trimming left V 4 bases short and J 0 bases short, with 14 bases between. CDR3 protein: CASSLTPGFSYEQYF. DNA of the CDR3: TGTGCCAGCAGCCTTACCCCGGGGTTCTCCTACGAGCAGTACTTC.

CDR3 in DNA: TGTGCCACCAGTGATCCCGACACAGGAAACTATGGCTACACCTTC. Protein sequence: CATSDPDTGNYGYTF. This chain joins TRBV24-1 and TRBJ1-2, with D possibly TRBD1 on 5 matching bases. Per germline, CDR1 KGHDR and CDR2 SFDVKD. The V end lost 3 bases, the J end lost 2 bases, and 12 bases lay between the germline ends. The CDR3 is made up of 15 amino acids.

This clone was seen just once. The chain has TRBV15 and TRBJ2-2, with 10 nucleotides matching TRBD1. CDR1 and CDR2 from the germline V gene are LNHNV and YYDKDF (reference sequence). V lost 2 bases and J lost 4; bases outside the gene matches: 1. The CDR3 spans 15 residues. In nucleotides, the CDR3 is TGTGCCACCAGCAGAAGGACAGGGGGCACCGGGGAGCTGTTTTTT. It yields the protein CATSRRTGGTGELFF.

The chain has TRBV19 and TRBJ1-2; 7 bases map to TRBD1. Looked up from germline, CDR1 is LNHDA and CDR2 is SQIVND (reference sequence). The ends lost 7 bases at V and 6 bases at J; junction bases unmatched: 17. This CDR3 is built from 16 residues. In DNA, the CDR3 is TGTGCCAGTAATCCATTCTCGACAGGGCATAAGGATGGCTACACCTTC. It codes for CASNPFSTGHKDGYTF.

This clone was observed a handful of times. The chain has TRBV27 and TRBJ1-5; D gene uncertain. The germline V gene encodes CDR1 MNHEY and CDR2 SMNVEV (reference sequence). This CDR3 is 15 amino acids long. Trimming took off 5 bases at V and 3 bases at J, with 14 bases between the two ends. This CDR3 reads CASSDPWAINQPQHF. In nucleotides, the CDR3 is TGTGCCAGCAGTGACCCTTGGGCTATCAATCAGCCCCAGCATTTT.

This clone has only one observation. The V gene is TRBV7-2, the J gene TRBJ2-2; D may be TRBD2 (5 bases). CDR3 length equals 15 residues. CDR1 is SGHTA and CDR2 is FQGNSA in the germline V gene. V lost 2 bases to trimming and J lost 6 bases, with 13 bases between them. The CDR3 sequence: CASSLIRPGSGELFF. The CDR3 nucleotides are TGTGCCAGCAGCTTAATCAGGCCGGGATCCGGGGAGCTGTTTTTT.

V and J are TRBV5-4 and TRBJ2-5; 11 bases are a match to TRBD1. The V gene end was trimmed by 3 bases and the J gene end by 5 bases; junction bases not matched to a gene: 6. CDR3 length: 15 residues. Germline assignment: CDR1 SGHNT and CDR2 YYREEE (reference sequence). DNA of the CDR3: TGTGCCAGCAGCTCCAGGACAGGGGGCCAGGAGACCCAGTACTTC. This codes for CASSSRTGGQETQYF.

The chain uses TRBV25-1 and TRBJ1-2; 7 nucleotides agree with TRBD1. V shed 1 base, J shed 4 bases, and the junction held 12 bases outside the gene matches. The CDR3 runs 17 residues. Germline V gene data show CDR1 as MGHDK and CDR2 as SYGVNS. As DNA, the CDR3 is TGTGCCAGCAGTGAATTTATTTACGCAGGGGGGACCTATGGCTACACCTTC. Translated: CASSEFIYAGGTYGYTF.